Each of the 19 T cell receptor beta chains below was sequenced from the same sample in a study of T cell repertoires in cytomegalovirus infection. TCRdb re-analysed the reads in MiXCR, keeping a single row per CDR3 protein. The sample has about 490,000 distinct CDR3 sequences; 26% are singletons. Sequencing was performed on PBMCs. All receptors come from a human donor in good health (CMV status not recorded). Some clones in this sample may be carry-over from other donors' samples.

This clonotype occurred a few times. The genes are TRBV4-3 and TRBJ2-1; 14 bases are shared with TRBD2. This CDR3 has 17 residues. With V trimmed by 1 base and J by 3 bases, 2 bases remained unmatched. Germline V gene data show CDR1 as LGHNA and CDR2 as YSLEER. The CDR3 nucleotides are TGCGCCAGCAGCCAAGGGACTAGCGGGAGGTTCTACAATGAGCAGTTCTTC. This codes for CASSQGTSGRFYNEQFF.

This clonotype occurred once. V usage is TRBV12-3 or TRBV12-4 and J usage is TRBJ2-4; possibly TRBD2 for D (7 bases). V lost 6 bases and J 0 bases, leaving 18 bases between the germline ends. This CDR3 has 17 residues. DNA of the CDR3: TGTGCCAGCAGCCCGGCGAGGGGGGGACTAGCCAAAAACATTCAGTACTTC. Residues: CASSPARGGLAKNIQYF.

CDR3 protein: CASRPGTRMYEQYF. The CDR3, as DNA: TGTGCCAGCAGACCCGGGACTAGGATGTACGAGCAGTACTTC. The rearrangement joins TRBV27 to TRBJ2-7, with 8 positions matching TRBD2. CDR1 MNHEY and CDR2 SMNVEV come from the germline V gene (reference sequence). The V gene end was trimmed by 6 bases and the J gene end by 4 bases; junction bases not matched to a gene: 8. CDR3 length equals 14 residues.

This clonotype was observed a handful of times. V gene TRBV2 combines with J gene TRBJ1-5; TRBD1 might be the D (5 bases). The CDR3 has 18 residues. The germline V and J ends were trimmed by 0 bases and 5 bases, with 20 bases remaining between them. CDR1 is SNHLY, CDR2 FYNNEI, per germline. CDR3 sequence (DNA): TGTGCCAGCAGTGAAGCGCTCACGGGGGAAAGGAAAGATCAGCCCCAGCATTTT. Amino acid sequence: CASSEALTGERKDQPQHF.

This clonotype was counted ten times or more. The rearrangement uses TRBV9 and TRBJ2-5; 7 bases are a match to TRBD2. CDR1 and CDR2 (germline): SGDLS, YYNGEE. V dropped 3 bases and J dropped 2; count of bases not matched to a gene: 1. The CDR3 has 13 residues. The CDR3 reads CASSGGGQETQYF. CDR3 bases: TGTGCCAGCAGCGGGGGGGGACAAGAGACCCAGTACTTC.

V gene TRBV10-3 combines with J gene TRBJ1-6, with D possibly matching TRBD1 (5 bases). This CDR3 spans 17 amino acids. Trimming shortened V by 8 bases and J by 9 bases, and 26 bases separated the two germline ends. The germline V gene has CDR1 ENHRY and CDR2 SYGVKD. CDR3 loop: CAIAENAGGRFGSPLHF. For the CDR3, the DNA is TGTGCCATCGCGGAGAATGCGGGGGGAAGATTTGGTTCACCCCTCCACTTT.

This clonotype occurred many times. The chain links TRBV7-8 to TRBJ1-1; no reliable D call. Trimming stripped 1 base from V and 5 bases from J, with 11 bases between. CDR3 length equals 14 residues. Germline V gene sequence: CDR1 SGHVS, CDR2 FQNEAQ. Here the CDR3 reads CASSLGPEDTEAFF. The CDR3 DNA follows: TGTGCCAGCAGCTTAGGCCCTGAGGATACTGAAGCTTTCTTT.

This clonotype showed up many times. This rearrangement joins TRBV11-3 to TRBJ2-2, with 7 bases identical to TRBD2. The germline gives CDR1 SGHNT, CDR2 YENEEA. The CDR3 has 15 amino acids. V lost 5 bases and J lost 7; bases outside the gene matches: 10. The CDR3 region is CASSHRGVYIGELFF. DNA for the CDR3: TGTGCCAGCAGCCATCGGGGGGTCTACATCGGGGAGCTGTTTTTT.

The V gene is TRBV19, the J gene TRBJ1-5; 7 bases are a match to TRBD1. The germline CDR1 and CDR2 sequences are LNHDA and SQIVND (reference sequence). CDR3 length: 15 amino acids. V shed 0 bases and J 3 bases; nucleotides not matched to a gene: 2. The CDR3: CASSIEQGYNQPQHF. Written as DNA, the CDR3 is TGTGCCAGTAGTATAGAACAGGGGTACAATCAGCCCCAGCATTTT. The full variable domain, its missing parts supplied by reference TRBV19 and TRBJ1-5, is DGGITQSPKYLFRKEGQNVTLSCEQNLNHDAMYWYRQDPGQGLRLIYYSQIVNDFQKGDIAEGYSVSREKKESFPLTVTSAQKNPTAFYLCASSIEQGYNQPQHFGDGTRLSIL.

CDR3 protein: CASSPQGAKNIQYF. CDR3 DNA: TGTGCCAGCAGCCCCCAGGGGGCCAAAAACATTCAGTACTTC. The chain employs TRBV12-3 or TRBV12-4 and TRBJ2-4; a possible D gene is TRBD1 (6 bases). CDR3 length: 14 residues. V gave up 6 bases and J gave up 1 base, with 10 bases separating them.

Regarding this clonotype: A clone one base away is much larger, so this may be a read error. The CDR3 bases are TGTGCCAGCAGCTGGGACGGCAATCAGCCCCAGCATTTT. Protein product: CASSWDGNQPQHF. The genes are TRBV7-2 and TRBJ1-5; perhaps TRBD1 as D (5 bases). Trimming left V 4 bases short and J 2 bases short, with 6 bases between. This CDR3 has 13 amino acids. Per the germline V gene, CDR1 is SGHTA and CDR2 is FQGNSA.

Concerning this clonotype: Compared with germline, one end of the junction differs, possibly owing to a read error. The CDR3 loop reads CASETGGGGYNEQFF. DNA of the CDR3: TGTGCCAGCGAAACTGGGGGGGGGGGGTACAATGAGCAGTTCTTC. This chain connects TRBV4-1 to TRBJ2-1; TRBD2 matches at 7 bases. The CDR3 is 15 amino acids. Germline CDR1 and CDR2: MGHRA and YSYEKL.

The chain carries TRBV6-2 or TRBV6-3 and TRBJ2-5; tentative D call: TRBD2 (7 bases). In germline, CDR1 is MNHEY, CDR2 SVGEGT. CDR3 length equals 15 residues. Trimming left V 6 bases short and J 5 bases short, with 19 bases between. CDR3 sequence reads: CASRKITRGGETQYF. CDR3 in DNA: TGTGCCAGCAGAAAAATTACTAGGGGGGGGGAGACCCAGTACTTC.

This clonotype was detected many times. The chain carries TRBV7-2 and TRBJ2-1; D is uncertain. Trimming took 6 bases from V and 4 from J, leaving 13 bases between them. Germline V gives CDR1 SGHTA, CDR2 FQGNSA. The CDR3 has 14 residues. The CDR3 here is CASRPPVSYNEQFF. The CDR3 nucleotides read TGTGCCAGCAGACCCCCTGTCTCTTACAATGAGCAGTTCTTC.

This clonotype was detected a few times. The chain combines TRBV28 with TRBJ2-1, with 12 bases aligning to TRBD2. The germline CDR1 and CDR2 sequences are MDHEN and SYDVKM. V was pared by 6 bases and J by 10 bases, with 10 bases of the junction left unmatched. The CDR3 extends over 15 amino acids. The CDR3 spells CASSTTSGRTSEQFF. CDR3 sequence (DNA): TGTGCCAGCAGCACCACTAGCGGGAGGACCTCAGAGCAGTTCTTC.

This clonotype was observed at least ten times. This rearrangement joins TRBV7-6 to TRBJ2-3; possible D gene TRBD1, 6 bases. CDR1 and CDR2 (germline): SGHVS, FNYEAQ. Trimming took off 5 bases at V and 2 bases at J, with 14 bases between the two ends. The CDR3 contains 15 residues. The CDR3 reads CASSLGQHPTDTQYF. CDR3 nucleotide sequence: TGTGCCAGCAGCCTCGGACAGCACCCCACAGATACGCAGTATTTT.

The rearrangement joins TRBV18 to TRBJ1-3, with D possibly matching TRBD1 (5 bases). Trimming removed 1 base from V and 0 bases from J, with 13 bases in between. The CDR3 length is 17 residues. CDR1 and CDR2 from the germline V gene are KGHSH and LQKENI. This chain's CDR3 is CASSPLPGPTSGNTIYF. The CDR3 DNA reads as TGTGCCAGCTCACCACTACCGGGGCCTACCTCTGGAAACACCATATATTTT.

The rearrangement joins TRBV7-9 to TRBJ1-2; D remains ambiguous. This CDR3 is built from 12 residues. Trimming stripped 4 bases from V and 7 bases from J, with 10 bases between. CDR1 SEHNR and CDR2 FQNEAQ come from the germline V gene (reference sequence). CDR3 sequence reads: CASSSAAPGYTF. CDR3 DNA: TGTGCCAGCAGCTCTGCAGCACCTGGCTACACCTTC.

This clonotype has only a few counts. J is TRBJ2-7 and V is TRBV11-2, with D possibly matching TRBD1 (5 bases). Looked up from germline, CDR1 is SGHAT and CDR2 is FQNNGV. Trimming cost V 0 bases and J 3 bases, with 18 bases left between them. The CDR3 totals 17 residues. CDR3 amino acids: CASSLEVRQGTFYEQYF. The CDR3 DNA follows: TGTGCCAGCAGCTTAGAGGTGCGGCAGGGTACTTTCTACGAGCAGTACTTC.